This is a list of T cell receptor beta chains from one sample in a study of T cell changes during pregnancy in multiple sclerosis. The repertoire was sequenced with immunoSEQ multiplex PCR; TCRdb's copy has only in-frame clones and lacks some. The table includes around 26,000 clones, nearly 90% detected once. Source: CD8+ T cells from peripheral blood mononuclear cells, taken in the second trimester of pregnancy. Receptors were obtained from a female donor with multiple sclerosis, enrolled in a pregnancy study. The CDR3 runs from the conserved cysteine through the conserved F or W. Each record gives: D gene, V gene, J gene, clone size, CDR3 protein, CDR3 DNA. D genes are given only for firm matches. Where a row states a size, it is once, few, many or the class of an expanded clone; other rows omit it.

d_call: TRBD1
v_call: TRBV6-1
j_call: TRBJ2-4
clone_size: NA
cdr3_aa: CASSDSSGTGYRNIQYF
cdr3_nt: TGTGCCAGCAGTGATTCCTCCGGGACAGGGTATCGAAACATTCAGTACTTC

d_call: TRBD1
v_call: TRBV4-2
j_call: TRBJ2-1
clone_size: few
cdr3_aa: CASSQESLSGGINEQFF
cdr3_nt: TGTGCCAGCAGCCAAGAATCGCTCTCAGGGGGTATTAATGAGCAGTTCTTC

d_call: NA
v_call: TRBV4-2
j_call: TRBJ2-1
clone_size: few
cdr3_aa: CASSRLVWVDEQFF
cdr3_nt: TGTGCCAGCAGCCGACTAGTCTGGGTGGATGAGCAGTTCTTC

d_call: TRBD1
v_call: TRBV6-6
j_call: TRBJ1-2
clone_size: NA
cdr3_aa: CATQPPRQGTSYGYTF
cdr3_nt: TGTGCCACCCAACCGCCTCGACAGGGGACCAGTTATGGCTACACCTTC

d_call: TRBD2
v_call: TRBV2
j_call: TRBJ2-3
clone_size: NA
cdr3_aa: CASRARGGSTDTQYF
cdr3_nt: TGTGCCAGCAGGGCCCGGGGGGGGAGCACAGATACGCAGTATTTT

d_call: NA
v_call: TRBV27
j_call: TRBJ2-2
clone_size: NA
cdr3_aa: CASSLRGAANTGELFF
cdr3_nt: TGTGCCAGCAGTTTACGTGGGGCAGCGAACACCGGGGAGCTGTTTTTT

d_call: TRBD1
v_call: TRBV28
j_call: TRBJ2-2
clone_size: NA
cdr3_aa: CASSSGQGDTGELFF
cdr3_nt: TGTGCCAGCAGTTCCGGACAGGGTGACACCGGGGAGCTGTTTTTT

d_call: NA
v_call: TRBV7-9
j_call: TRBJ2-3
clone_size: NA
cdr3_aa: CASSSLSGAADTQYF
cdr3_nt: TGTGCCAGCAGCTCATTAAGCGGTGCCGCAGATACGCAGTATTTT

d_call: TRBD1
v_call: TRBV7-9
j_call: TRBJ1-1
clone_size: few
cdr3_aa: CASSRQGVEAFF
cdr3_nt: TGTGCCAGCAGCCGACAGGGAGTTGAAGCTTTCTTT

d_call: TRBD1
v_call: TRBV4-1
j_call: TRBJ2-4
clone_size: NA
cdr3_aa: CASSLGQGQNIQYF
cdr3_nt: TGCGCCAGCAGCCTGGGACAGGGCCAAAACATTCAGTACTTC

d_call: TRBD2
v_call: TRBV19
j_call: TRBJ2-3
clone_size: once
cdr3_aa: CASSIEPGLPTDTQYF
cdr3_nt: TGTGCCAGTAGTATCGAGCCGGGACTACCGACAGATACGCAGTATTTT